This TCR beta chain was profiled in a study of read filtering for tumor transcriptome and immune sequencing. Regarding the study as a whole: The sorted CD138-negative fraction was a mixed bone marrow immune population, not purified T cells. About four fifths of IR-seq clonotypes had a single read, yet these held approximately 4% of reads.

At the time of active disease, bone marrow was collected from every patient. Germline V gene data show CDR1 as SGHRS and CDR2 as YFSETQ. This CDR3 region has 15 residues. V was pared by 0 bases and J by 3 bases, with 2 bases of the junction left unmatched. Regarding this clonotype: As yet, its antigen is unknown.

From around 0.4 ug of RNA, a library with molecular barcoded alpha/delta and beta/gamma adaptors was made. TCRdb independently ran MiXCR on the reads; one entry per CDR3 protein. The sample has roughly 130,000 distinct CDR3 sequences, 13% seen once. The chain recombines TRBV5-1 with TRBJ2-1; 8 positions match TRBD2. This sequence was found in a donor at least 40 years old with multiple myeloma. The sample was a population of CD138-negative cells sorted from bone marrow. The CDR3 region has the DNA TGCGCCAGCAGCTTGGACGGGACTAGCTACAATGAGCAGTTCTTC. Translation gives CASSLDGTSYNEQFF.